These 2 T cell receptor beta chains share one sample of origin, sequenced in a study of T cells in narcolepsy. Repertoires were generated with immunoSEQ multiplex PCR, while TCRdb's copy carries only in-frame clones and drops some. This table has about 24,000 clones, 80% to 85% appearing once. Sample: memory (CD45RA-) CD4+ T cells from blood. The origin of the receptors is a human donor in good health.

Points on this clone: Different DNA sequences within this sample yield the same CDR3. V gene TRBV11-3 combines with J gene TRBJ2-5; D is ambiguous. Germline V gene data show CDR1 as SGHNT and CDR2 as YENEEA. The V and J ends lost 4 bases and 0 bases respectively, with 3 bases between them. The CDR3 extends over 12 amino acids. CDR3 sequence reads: CASSSNQETQYF. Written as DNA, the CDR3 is TGTGCCAGCAGCTCAAACCAAGAGACCCAGTACTTC.

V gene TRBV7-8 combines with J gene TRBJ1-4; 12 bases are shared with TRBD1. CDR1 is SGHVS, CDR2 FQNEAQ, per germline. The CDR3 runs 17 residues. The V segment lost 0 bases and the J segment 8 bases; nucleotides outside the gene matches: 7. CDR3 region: CASSLARGDRGQEKLFF. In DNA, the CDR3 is TGTGCCAGCAGCTTAGCACGTGGGGACAGGGGGCAGGAAAAACTGTTTTTT.